The present entry profiles one T cell receptor (beta chain) with its context. These data belong to a study of blood T cell repertoires in COVID-19. Study details: COVID-19 samples collected from the United States, Italy and Spain covered acute and convalescent phases. The cDNA or gDNA used as material had been derived from T cells, B-cell-depleted T cells, or PBMCs.

V lost 3 bases, J lost 1 base, and 12 bases lay in between. In germline, CDR1 is SQVTM, CDR2 ANQGSEA. CDR3 size: 14 residues. Source study methods: By means of reference gene primer amplification, nucleated cell counts were estimated. Clones were sequenced by immunoSEQ multiplex PCR, and TCRdb holds only the in-frame ones, with some missing. From that table come the V and J calls and clone size; the DNA was used to work out D and trimming. The sample has about 280,000 clones, around nine tenths seen once; the top ten hold about 11%. Followed over time, Seattle patients had been enrolled while infection was active.

This chain links TRBV29-1 with TRBJ1-1; no reliable D call. The TCR originated in a woman between 25 and 40 years old with COVID-19, enrolled during active disease. Sequenced input: peripheral blood. The CDR3 DNA is TGCAGCGTTGAGAGAGGTGTCGGGAACACTGAAGCTTTCTTT. The encoded protein is CSVERGVGNTEAFF.